This T cell receptor (beta chain) was retrieved from a study of post-analysis software for immune sequencing data. Overall study findings and caveats: Relative to controls, patients with multiple sclerosis showed significantly lower normalized Chao1 diversity. Under the F measure, samples that were prepared in one batch clustered strongly together.

Built from TCR beta cDNA, the libraries had unique molecular identifiers in them. MiXCR, applied by TCRdb to the PCR reads, yields one record per CDR3 protein. Found here are hundreds of thousands of distinct CDR3 sequences, 59% of them singletons; the top ten hold about 11%. Details on this clonotype: Its antigen remains unidentified.

The source is a girl aged 2-10 years with multiple sclerosis. The sample taken for sequencing was blood.

CDR3 sequence (DNA): TGCGCCAGCAGCATTCGAGGGGGCGCCATCTACAATGAGCAGTTCTTC. It specifies CASSIRGGAIYNEQFF. This sequence joins TRBV5-1 and TRBJ2-1; 7 bases align to TRBD1. The length of the CDR3 is 16 residues. Germline CDR1 and CDR2: SGHRS and YFSETQ. J lost 3 bases, V lost 4 bases, and 10 bases had no gene match.